The clone carrying this TCR beta chain showed up just a few times. The antigen is unknown. These data belong to a study of T cell repertoires in cytomegalovirus infection. On the study more broadly: Public TCR beta signature analysis indicated the presence of both CMV infection and matching HLA type.

Points from the study as a whole: Clonotype analysis showed dominance of the ex vivo response by HLA-C-restricted CMV-specific TCR beta clonotypes.

TCRdb used MiXCR to reprocess the reads, holding one entry per CDR3 protein. The repertoire holds 830,000 or so distinct CDR3 sequences, with 30% to 35% as singletons. V was clipped by 11 bases and J by 7 bases, with 9 bases between them. Germline assignment: CDR1 ENHRY and CDR2 SYGVKD. This CDR3 comprises 9 residues. This chain connects TRBV10-3 to TRBJ2-7, with D maybe TRBD2 (5 bases). The sample here was cultured CD8+ T cells from PBMCs, taken from culture after CMV antigen stimulation. This sequence originates from a human donor in good health (CMV status not recorded). Some clones in this sample may be carry-over from other donors' samples. The CDR3 sequence: CAQTGEQYF. In nucleotides, the CDR3 is TGTGCCCAGACGGGGGAGCAGTACTTC.